These T cell receptor beta chains were read from a single sample in a study of blood T cell repertoires in COVID-19. Assay used: immunoSEQ multiplex PCR; TCRdb lists only in-frame clones, some missing. The sample gives around 340,000 clones, approximately 86% of which show up once; 7.1% is in the top ten. Specimen: peripheral blood. These receptors came from a woman aged 55-70 years with COVID-19, enrolled during active disease. Both conserved end residues are trimmed from each CDR3. The order of the fields is J gene, V gene, CDR3 protein.

>TRBJ1-3|TRBV5-1
ASSPGSGNTIY
>TRBJ1-2|TRBV27
ASSLSPRSQRYGYT
>TRBJ2-3|TRBV6-1
ASSALGPSGFTDTQY
>TRBJ1-5|TRBV18
ASSPGQGNQPQH
>TRBJ2-7|TRBV7-2
ASSPGFHRGGMYEQY
>TRBJ1-5|TRBV30
AWSPRTGRLSLENQPQH
>TRBJ2-1|TRBV11-3
ASSLQGNSYNEQF
>TRBJ1-1|TRBV12-5
ASGLQGNTEAF
>TRBJ2-7|TRBV19
ASSPGWRDEQY
>TRBJ2-7|TRBV11-3
ASSLGLKQY
>TRBJ1-2|TRBV5-6
ASSPQGNLYGYT
>TRBJ2-6|TRBV7-2
ASSFSGAGANVLT
>TRBJ2-1|TRBV20-1
SASSGGLVPNEQF
>TRBJ1-3|TRBV7-8
ASSFLTTGGSGNTIY
>TRBJ2-5|TRBV7-3
ASSEGREETQY
>TRBJ1-4|TRBV10-2
ASSEGQGVGEKLF
>TRBJ2-3|TRBV18
ASSPRGGPTDTQY
>TRBJ1-2|TRBV7-2
ASSLGQGTYGYT
>TRBJ1-2|TRBV6-1
ASSEALGGTGYGYT
>TRBJ2-5|TRBV9
ASSVDPASGTQY
>TRBJ2-3|TRBV7-8
ASSPGGGRPDTQY
>TRBJ2-3|TRBV13
ASSPDKNTQY
>TRBJ1-1|TRBV4-1
ASRGGQGKLRDTEAF
>TRBJ2-3|TRBV12-3/TRBV12-4
ASSQTGDTQY
>TRBJ1-6|TRBV6-6
ASSSERGNSPLH
>TRBJ1-5|TRBV4-2
ASSQDNSYSNQPQH
>TRBJ1-4|TRBV19
ASSRGRVATNEKLF
>TRBJ2-7|TRBV7-7
ASSSDQTGEQY
>TRBJ1-5|TRBV2
ASNNRVGNQPQH
>TRBJ2-3|TRBV5-4
ASSSADRVEAQY
>TRBJ1-5|TRBV7-6
ASSKTGGADQPQH
>TRBJ1-2|TRBV3-1/TRBV3-2
ASSTRGTANYGYT
>TRBJ2-3|TRBV2
ASTKVQDTQY
>TRBJ1-5|TRBV30
AWSGGDRPQH
>TRBJ2-7|TRBV5-4
ASSTPQGQAYYEQY
>TRBJ1-1|TRBV13
ASTLAGQAYTEAF
>TRBJ1-1|TRBV11-3
ASSLASGAEAF
>TRBJ1-1|TRBV11-2
ASSLDGGGQGWNTEAF
>TRBJ1-2|TRBV6-6
ASSNRYGYT
>TRBJ1-4|TRBV7-8
ASSQFKGEGNEKLF
>TRBJ1-4|TRBV4-1
ASSQDPGTGNEKLF
>TRBJ1-4|TRBV30
AYYDPRGTTNEKLF
>TRBJ2-7|TRBV18
ASSQGDYEQY